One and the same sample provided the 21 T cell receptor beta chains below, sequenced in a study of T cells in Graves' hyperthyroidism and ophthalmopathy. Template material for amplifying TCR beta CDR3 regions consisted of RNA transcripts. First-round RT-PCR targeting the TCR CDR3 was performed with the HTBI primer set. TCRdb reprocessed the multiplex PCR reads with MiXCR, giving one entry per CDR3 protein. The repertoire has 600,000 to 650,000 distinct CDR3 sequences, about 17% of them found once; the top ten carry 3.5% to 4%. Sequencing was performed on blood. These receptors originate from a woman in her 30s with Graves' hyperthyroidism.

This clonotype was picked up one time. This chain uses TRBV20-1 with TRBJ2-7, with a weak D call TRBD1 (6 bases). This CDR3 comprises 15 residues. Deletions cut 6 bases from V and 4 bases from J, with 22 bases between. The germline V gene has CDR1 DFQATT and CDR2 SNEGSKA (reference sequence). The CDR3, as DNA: TGCAGTGCGGATGCCCGGATAGGGGGTATGTACGAGCAGTACTTC. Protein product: CSADARIGGMYEQYF.

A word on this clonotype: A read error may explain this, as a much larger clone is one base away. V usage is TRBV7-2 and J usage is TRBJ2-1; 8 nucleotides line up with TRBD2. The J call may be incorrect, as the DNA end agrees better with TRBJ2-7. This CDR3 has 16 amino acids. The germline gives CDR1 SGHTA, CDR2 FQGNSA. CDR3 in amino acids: CASSLARGRRYNEQYF. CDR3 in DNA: TGTGCCAGCAGCTTAGCACGCGGGAGGAGGTACAATGAGCAGTACTTC.

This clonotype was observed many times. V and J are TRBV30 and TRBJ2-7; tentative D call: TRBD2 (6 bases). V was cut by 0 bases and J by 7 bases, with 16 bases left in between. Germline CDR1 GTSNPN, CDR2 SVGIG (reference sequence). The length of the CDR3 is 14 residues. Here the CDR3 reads CAWSVRGGISEQYF. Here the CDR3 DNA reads TGTGCCTGGAGTGTACGTGGGGGGATCTCGGAGCAGTACTTC.

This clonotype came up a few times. The CDR3 protein is CASSQGIQGIQYF. The CDR3 DNA follows: TGTGCCAGCAGCCAAGGCATACAGGGGATTCAGTACTTC. This chain connects TRBV3-1 to TRBJ2-5; 7 positions agree with TRBD1. Germline V CDR1 and CDR2: LGHDT, YNNKEL (reference sequence). After removal of 1 base from V and 11 bases from J, the junction contained 7 bases not matched to a gene. This CDR3 is 13 amino acids long.

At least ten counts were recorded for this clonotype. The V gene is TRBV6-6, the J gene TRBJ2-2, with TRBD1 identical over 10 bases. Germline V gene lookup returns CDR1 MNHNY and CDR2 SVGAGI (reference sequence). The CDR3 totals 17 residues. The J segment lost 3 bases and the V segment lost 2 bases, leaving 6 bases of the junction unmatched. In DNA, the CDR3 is TGTGCCAGCAGTTACGAAGACAGGGGGCCTTACACCGGGGAGCTGTTTTTT. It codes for CASSYEDRGPYTGELFF.

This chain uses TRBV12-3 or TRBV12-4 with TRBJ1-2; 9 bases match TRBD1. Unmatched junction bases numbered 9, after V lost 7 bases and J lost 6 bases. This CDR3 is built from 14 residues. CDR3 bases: TGTGCCAGCAACCTCGGGACAGGGCGTCATGGCTACACCTTC. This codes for CASNLGTGRHGYTF.

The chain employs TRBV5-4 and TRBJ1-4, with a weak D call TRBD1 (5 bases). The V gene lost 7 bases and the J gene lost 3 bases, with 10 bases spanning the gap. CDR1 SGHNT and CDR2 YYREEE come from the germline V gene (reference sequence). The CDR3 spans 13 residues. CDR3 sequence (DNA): TGTGCCAGCGCCGGGACTTCTAATGAAAAACTGTTTTTT. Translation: CASAGTSNEKLFF.

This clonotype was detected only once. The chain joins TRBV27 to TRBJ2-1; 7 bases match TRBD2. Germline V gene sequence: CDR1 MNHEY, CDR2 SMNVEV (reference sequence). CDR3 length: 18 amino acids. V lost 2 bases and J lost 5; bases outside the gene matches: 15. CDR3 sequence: CASSLEGWGDYQNNEQFF. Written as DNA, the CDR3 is TGTGCCAGCAGTTTAGAAGGGTGGGGGGACTACCAAAACAATGAGCAGTTCTTC.

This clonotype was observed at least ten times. The CDR3 nucleotides read TGTGCCAGCATGTCTCGCTTGGGGTCACCCCTCCACTTT. Translating gives CASMSRLGSPLHF. The chain is built from TRBV12-3 or TRBV12-4 and TRBJ1-6; D not certain. With 7 bases removed from V and 10 bases from J, the gap between germline ends came to 14 bases. This CDR3 region has 13 residues.

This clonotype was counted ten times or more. The CDR3 spells CSATRQITSEQFF. CDR3 DNA sequence: TGCAGTGCTACCCGACAGATTACAAGTGAGCAGTTCTTC. The chain links TRBV20-1 to TRBJ2-1; weak D call: TRBD1 (5 bases). Germline lookup yields CDR1 DFQATT and CDR2 SNEGSKA (reference sequence). Trimming removed 4 bases from V and 9 bases from J, with 16 bases in between. The CDR3 length is 13 residues.

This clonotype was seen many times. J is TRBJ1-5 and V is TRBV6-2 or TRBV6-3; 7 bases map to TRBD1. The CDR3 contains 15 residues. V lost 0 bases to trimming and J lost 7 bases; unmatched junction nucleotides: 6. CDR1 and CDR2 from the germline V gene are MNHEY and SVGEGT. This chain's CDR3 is CASSYSLRGQQPQHF. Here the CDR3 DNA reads TGTGCCAGCAGTTACTCGCTAAGGGGGCAGCAGCCCCAGCATTTT.

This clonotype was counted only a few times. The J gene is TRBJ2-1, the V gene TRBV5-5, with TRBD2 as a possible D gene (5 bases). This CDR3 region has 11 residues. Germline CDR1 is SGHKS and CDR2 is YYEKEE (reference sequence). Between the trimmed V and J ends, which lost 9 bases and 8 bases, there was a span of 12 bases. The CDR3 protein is CAKFSRDEQFF. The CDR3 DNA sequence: TGTGCCAAATTTTCGCGGGATGAGCAGTTCTTC.

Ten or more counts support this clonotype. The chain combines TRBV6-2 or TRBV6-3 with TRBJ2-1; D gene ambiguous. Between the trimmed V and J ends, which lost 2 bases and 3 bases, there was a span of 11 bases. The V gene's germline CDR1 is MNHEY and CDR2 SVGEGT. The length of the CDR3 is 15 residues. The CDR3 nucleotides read TGTGCCAGCAGTTACGGTAGCAGTCTCTACAATGAGCAGTTCTTC. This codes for CASSYGSSLYNEQFF.

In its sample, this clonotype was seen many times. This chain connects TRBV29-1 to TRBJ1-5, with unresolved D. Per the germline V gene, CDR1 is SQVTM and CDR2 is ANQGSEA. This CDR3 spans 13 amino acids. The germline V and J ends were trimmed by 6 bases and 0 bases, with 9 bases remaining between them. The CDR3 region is CSVSIDSNQPQHF. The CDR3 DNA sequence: TGCAGCGTCTCAATAGATAGCAATCAGCCCCAGCATTTT.

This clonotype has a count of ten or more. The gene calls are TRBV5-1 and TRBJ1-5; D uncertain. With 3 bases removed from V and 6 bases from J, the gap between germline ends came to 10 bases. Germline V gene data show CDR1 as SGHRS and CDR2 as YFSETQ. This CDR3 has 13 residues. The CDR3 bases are TGCGCCAGCAGCTCGGACCCATCTCAGCCCCAGCATTTT. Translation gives CASSSDPSQPQHF.

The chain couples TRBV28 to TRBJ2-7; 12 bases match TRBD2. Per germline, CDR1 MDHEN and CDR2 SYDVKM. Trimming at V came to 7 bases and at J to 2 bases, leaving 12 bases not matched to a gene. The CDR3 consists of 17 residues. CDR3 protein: CASNLGGTSGWTYEQYF. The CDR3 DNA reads TGTGCCAGCAACTTGGGGGGGACTAGCGGGTGGACCTACGAGCAGTACTTC.

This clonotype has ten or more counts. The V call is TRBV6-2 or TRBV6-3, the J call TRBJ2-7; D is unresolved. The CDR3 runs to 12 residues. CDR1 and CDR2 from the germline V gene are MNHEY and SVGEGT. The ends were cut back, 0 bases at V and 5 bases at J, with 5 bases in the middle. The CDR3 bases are TGTGCCAGCAGTTACTCGAATGACGAGCAGTACTTC. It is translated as CASSYSNDEQYF.

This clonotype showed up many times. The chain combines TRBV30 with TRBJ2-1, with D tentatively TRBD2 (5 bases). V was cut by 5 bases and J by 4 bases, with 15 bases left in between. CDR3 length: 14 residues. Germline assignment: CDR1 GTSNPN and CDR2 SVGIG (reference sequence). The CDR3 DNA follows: TGTGCCTGGCTTAAACGGGGAACTTACAATGAGCAGTTCTTC. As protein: CAWLKRGTYNEQFF.

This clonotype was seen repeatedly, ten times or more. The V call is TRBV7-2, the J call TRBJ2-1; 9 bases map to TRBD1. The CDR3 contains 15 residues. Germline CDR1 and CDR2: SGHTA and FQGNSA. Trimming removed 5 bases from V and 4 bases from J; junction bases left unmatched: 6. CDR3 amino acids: CASSMGQGTYNEQFF. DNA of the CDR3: TGTGCCAGCAGCATGGGACAGGGTACATACAATGAGCAGTTCTTC. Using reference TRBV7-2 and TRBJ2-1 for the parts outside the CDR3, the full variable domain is GAGVSQSPSNKVTEKGKDVELRCDPISGHTALYWYRQSLGQGLEFLIYFQGNSAPDKSGLPSDRFSAERTGGSVSTLTIQRTQQEDSAVYLCASSMGQGTYNEQFFGPGTRLTVL.

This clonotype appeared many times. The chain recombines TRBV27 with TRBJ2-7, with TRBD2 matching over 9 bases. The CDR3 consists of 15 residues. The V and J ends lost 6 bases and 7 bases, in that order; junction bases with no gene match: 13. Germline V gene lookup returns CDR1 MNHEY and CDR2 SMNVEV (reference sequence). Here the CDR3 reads CASSRDAGLAGEQYF. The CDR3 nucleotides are TGTGCCAGCAGCCGAGACGCGGGACTAGCTGGTGAGCAGTACTTC.

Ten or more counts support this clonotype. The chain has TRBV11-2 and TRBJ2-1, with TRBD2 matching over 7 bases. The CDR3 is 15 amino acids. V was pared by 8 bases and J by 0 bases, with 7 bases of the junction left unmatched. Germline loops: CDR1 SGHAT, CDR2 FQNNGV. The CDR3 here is CASSGLHVSYNEQFF. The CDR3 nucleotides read TGTGCCAGCTCGGGACTACATGTCTCCTACAATGAGCAGTTCTTC.